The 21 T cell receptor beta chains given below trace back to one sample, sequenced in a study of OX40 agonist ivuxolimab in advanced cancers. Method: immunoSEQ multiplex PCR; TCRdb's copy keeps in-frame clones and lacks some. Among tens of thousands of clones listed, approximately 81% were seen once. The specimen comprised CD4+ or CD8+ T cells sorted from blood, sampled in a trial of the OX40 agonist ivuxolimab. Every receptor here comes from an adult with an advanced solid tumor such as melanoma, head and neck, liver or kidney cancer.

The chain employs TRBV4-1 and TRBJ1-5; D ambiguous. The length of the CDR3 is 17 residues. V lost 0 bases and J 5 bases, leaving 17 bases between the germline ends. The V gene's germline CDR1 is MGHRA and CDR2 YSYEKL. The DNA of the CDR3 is TGCGCCAGCAGCCAAGACTTACCAGAACGTCGCCATCAGCCCCAGCATTTT. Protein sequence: CASSQDLPERRHQPQHF.

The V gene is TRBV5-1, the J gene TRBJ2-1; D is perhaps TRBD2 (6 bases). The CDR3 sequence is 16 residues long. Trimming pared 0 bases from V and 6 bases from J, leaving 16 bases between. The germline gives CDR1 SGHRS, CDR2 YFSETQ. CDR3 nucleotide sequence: TGCGCCAGCAGCTTGGGACGGGAGCCCCGGGGCAATGAGCAGTTCTTC. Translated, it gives CASSLGREPRGNEQFF. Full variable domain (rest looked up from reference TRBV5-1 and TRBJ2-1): KAGVTQTPRYLIKTRGQQVTLSCSPISGHRSVSWYQQTPGQGLQFLFEYFSETQRNKGNFPGRFSGRQFSNSRSEMNVSTLELGDSALYLCASSLGREPRGNEQFFGPGTRLTVL.

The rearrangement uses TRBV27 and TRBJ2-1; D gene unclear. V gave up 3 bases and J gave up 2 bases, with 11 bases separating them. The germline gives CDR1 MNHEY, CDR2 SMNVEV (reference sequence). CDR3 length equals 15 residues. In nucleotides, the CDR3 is TGTGCCAGCAGTTTCTGGCAGACGACCTACAATGAGCAGTTCTTC. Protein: CASSFWQTTYNEQFF.

This chain's CDR3 is CASSALLNEPTEAFF. CDR3 nucleotides: TGTGCCAGCAGCGCCCTTCTGAACGAACCTACTGAAGCTTTCTTT. The chain carries TRBV9 and TRBJ1-1, with D unclear. Germline CDR1 SGDLS, CDR2 YYNGEE. Trimming removed 3 bases at V and 5 bases at J, with 17 bases between. The CDR3 has 15 residues.

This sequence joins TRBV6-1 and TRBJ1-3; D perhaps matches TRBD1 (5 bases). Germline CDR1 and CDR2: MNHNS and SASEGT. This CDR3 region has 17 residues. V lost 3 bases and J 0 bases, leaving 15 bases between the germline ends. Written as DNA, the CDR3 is TGTGCCAGCAGTGATCGCGGTTCGGGGCTCTCTGGAAACACCATATATTTT. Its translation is CASSDRGSGLSGNTIYF.

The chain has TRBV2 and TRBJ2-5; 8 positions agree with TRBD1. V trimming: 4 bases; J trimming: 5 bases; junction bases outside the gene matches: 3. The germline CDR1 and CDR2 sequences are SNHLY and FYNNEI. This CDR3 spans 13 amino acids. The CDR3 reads CASSGRGLETQYF. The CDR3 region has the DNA TGTGCCAGCAGTGGCAGGGGGCTTGAGACCCAGTACTTC.

In DNA, the CDR3 is TGTGCCAGCAGTGACTCGGGACGGTTCATCAACGAGCAGTACTTC. Translation gives CASSDSGRFINEQYF. The J gene is TRBJ2-7, the V gene TRBV6-4, with D possibly called TRBD1 or TRBD2 (5 bases each). CDR1 MRHNA and CDR2 SNTAGT come from the germline V gene. This CDR3 contains 15 residues. V lost 0 bases to trimming and J lost 5 bases, with 14 bases between them.

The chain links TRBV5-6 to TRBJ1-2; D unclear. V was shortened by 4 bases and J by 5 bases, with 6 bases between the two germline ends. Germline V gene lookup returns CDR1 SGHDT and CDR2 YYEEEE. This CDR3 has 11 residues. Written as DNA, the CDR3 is TGTGCCAGCAGCGCGATATATGGCTACACCTTC. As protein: CASSAIYGYTF.

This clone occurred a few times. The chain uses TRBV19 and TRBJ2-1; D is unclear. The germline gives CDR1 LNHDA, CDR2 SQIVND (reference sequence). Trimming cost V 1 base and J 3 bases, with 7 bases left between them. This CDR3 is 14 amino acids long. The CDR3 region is CASSIGSVYNEQFF. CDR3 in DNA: TGTGCCAGTAGTATAGGTTCCGTCTACAATGAGCAGTTCTTC.

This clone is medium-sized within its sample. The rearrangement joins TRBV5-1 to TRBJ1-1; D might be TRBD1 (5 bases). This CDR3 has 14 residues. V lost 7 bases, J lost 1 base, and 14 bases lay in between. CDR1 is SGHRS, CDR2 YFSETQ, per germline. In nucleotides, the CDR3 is TGCGCCAGCGCTGATGGGGCAGGGAACACTGAAGCTTTCTTT. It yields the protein CASADGAGNTEAFF.

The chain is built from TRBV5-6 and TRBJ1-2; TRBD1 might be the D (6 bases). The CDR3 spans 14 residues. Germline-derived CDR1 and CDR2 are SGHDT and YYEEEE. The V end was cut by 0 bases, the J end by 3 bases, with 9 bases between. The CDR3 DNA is TGTGCCAGCAGCTTGGAAGGGGGTGACTATGGCTACACCTTC. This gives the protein CASSLEGGDYGYTF.

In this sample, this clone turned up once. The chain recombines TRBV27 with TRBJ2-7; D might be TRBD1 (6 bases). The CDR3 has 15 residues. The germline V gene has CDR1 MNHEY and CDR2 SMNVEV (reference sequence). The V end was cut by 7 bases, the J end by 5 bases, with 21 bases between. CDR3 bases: TGTGCCAGCACCCCCTCCGTGGGGGCGATACACGAGCAGTACTTC. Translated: CASTPSVGAIHEQYF.

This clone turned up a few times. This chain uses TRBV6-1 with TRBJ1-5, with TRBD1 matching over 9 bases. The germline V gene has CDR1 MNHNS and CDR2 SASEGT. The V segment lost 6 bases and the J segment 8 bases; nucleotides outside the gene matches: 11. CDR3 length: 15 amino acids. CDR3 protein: CASRRGQGDWEPQHF. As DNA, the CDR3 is TGTGCCAGCAGGAGGGGACAGGGTGATTGGGAGCCCCAGCATTTT.

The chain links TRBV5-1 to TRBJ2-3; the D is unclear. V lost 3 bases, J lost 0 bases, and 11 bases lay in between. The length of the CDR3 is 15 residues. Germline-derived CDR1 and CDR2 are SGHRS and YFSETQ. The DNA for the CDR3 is TGCGCCAGCAGCTCGAACCCCCAGAGCACAGATACGCAGTATTTT. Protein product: CASSSNPQSTDTQYF. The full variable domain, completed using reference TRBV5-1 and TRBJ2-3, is KAGVTQTPRYLIKTRGQQVTLSCSPISGHRSVSWYQQTPGQGLQFLFEYFSETQRNKGNFPGRFSGRQFSNSRSEMNVSTLELGDSALYLCASSSNPQSTDTQYFGPGTRLTVL.

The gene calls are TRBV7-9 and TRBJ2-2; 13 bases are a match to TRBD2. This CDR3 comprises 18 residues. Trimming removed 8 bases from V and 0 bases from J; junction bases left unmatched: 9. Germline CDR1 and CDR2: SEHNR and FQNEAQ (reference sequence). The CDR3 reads CASLSPTSGRSNTGELFF. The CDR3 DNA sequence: TGTGCCAGCCTGTCCCCGACTAGCGGGAGGTCGAACACCGGGGAGCTGTTTTTT.

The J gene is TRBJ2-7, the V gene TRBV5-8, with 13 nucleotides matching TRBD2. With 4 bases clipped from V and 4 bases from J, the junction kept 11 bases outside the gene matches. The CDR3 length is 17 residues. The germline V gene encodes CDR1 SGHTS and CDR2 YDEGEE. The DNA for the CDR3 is TGTGCCAGCAGCACGGGACTAGCGGGGCTCCTTTCTTACGAGCAGTACTTC. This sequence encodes CASSTGLAGLLSYEQYF.

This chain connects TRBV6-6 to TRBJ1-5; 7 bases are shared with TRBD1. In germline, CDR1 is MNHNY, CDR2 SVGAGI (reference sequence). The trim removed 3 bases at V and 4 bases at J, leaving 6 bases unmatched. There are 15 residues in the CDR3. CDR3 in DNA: TGTGCCAGCAGTTATCCCGGGACAGCGAATCAGCCCCAGCATTTT. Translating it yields CASSYPGTANQPQHF.

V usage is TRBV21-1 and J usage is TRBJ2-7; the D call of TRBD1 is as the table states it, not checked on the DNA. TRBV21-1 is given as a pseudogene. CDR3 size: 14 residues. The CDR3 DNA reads TGTGCCCCCCGGGACAGGGGAGCCTCCTACGAGCAGTACTTC. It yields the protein CAPRDRGASYEQYF.

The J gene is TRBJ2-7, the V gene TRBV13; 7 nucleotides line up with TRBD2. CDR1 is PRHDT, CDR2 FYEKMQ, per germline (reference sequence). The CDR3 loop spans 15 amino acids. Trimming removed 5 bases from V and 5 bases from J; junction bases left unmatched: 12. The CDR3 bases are TGTGCCAGCAGCCCGGGGGACTACGGGCGCCACGAGCAGTACTTC. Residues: CASSPGDYGRHEQYF.

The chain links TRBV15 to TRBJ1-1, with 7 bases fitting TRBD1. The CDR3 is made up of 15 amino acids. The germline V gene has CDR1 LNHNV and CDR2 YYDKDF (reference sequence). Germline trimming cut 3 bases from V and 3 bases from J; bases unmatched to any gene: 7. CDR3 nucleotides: TGTGCCACCAGCAGCGTACAGGGGAGAGACACTGAAGCTTTCTTT. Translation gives CATSSVQGRDTEAFF.

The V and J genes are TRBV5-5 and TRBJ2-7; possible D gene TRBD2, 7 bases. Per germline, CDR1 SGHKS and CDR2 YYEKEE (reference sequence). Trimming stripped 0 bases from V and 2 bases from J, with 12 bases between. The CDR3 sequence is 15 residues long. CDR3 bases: TGTGCCAGCAGCTTGGGCGGGGGCCCTACCTACGAGCAGTACTTC. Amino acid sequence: CASSLGGGPTYEQYF.